The rows below give T cell receptor beta chains drawn from one sample of a study of STAT3 mutations in large granular lymphocyte leukemia. TCRdb's copy holds only in-frame clones and misses some; the assay was immunoSEQ multiplex PCR. The sample lists about 42,000 clones; about 81% were seen once. Sequences were obtained from PBMCs. The source of these receptors is a human donor with T large granular lymphocyte leukemia. Some clones in this sample may be carry-over from other donors' samples. CDR3s include the opening cysteine and the closing phenylalanine or tryptophan. The D gene is left open where the match is weak. A clone size is listed for some rows: how often the clone was seen (once, few, many), or a class if it is expanded.

TRBV27	-	-	15	TRBJ1-1	TGTGCCAGCAGTTTATCGAAATGGATGAACACTGAAGCTTTCTTT	CASSLSKWMNTEAFF
TRBV2	TRBD2	few	17	TRBJ2-5	TGTGCCAGCAGTGAAACCTGGACTAGCGGGGGGCAAGAGACCCAGTACTTC	CASSETWTSGGQETQYF
TRBV7-9	TRBD1	-	16	TRBJ1-4	TGTGCCAGCAGCTCCGGACAGGGGATAACTAATGAAAAACTGTTTTTT	CASSSGQGITNEKLFF
TRBV6-5	-	-	16	TRBJ2-4	TGTGCCAGCAGTTCCCCCTTTAGGGGGGCTGGAAACATTCAGTACTTC	CASSSPFRGAGNIQYF
TRBV28	-	-	19	TRBJ1-5	TGTGCCAGCAGTCCCATCGGAGGGACGGCACAGAATAGCAATCAGCCCCAGCATTTT	CASSPIGGTAQNSNQPQHF
TRBV28	-	-	14	TRBJ1-3	TGTGCCAGCAGTGCCGGGTCTTACGGAAACACCATATATTTT	CASSAGSYGNTIYF
TRBV11-3	TRBD1	-	14	TRBJ2-6	TGTGCCGGGACAGGGGGCACTGGGGCCAACGTCCTGACTTTC	CAGTGGTGANVLTF
TRBV19	-	-	15	TRBJ1-5	TGTGCCAGTAGTCAAGGGGGTTTCGGCAATCAGCCCCAGCATTTT	CASSQGGFGNQPQHF
TRBV5-1	-	-	13	TRBJ2-7	TGCGCCAGCAGCTTGGATAGCCAGGTCGAGCAGTACTTC	CASSLDSQVEQYF
TRBV19	TRBD2	once	16	TRBJ2-1	TGTGCCAGTAGCGGACGGTTGGCTAGCGGAGACAATGAGCAGTTCTTC	CASSGRLASGDNEQFF
TRBV4-1	-	few	16	TRBJ2-1	TGCGCCAGCAGCCATCACTGGACAGAAAGGAACAATGAGCAGTTCTTC	CASSHHWTERNNEQFF
TRBV25-1	TRBD1	-	16	TRBJ1-4	TGTGCCAGCAGTGAATATGACGGACAGGGTTATGAAAAACTGTTTTTT	CASSEYDGQGYEKLFF
TRBV29-1	TRBD1	once	14	TRBJ2-7	TGCAGCGTTACCGTGGCAGGGGGCTCCTACGAGCAGTACTTC	CSVTVAGGSYEQYF
TRBV4-1	-	once	14	TRBJ2-2	TGCGCCAGCAGCCCCTGGACAGAAACCGGGGAGCTGTTTTTT	CASSPWTETGELFF
TRBV5-4	-	once	16	TRBJ1-1	TGTGCCAGCAGCTTAGGAGGTGGACGGATGAACACTGAAGCTTTCTTT	CASSLGGGRMNTEAFF
TRBV5-4	-	-	17	TRBJ2-3	TGTGCCAGCAGCTCACCCAGGGTCTCAGGGGAAACAGATACGCAGTATTTT	CASSSPRVSGETDTQYF
TRBV2	-	-	13	TRBJ1-5	TGTGCCAGCCAGGGACAACACAATCAGCCCCAGCATTTT	CASQGQHNQPQHF
TRBV19	-	few	13	TRBJ2-5	TGTGCCAGTAGTATTTCCAGGGACGAGACCCAGTACTTC	CASSISRDETQYF
TRBV5-1	TRBD1	-	13	TRBJ1-2	TGCGCCAGCAGCGATTCTGGACAGGGCAGCTACACCTTC	CASSDSGQGSYTF
TRBV18	-	-	14	TRBJ2-3	TGTGCCAGCTCACCGGGGACCCGCACAGATACGCAGTATTTT	CASSPGTRTDTQYF
TRBV29-1	TRBD2	-	14	TRBJ2-5	TGCAGCGTTAGGTCGGGAGGGTACCAAGAGACCCAGTACTTC	CSVRSGGYQETQYF
TRBV4-1	-	-	16	TRBJ2-6	TGCGCCAGCAGCCAACTTGGGGGAACTGGGGCCAACGTCCTGACTTTC	CASSQLGGTGANVLTF
TRBV5-6	-	-	16	TRBJ1-2	TGTGCCAGCAGCTTGGTACCGGGAGGTGGAGGCTATGGCTACACCTTC	CASSLVPGGGGYGYTF
TRBV18	TRBD1	once	16	TRBJ1-1	TGTGCCAGCTCACCAAATCAGGACAGGGTAGGCGGGGAAGCTTTCTTT	CASSPNQDRVGGEAFF
TRBV5-1	TRBD1	-	13	TRBJ1-1	TGCGCCAGCAGCTTGGCGGGACAGAGGCTGGCTTTCTTT	CASSLAGQRLAFF